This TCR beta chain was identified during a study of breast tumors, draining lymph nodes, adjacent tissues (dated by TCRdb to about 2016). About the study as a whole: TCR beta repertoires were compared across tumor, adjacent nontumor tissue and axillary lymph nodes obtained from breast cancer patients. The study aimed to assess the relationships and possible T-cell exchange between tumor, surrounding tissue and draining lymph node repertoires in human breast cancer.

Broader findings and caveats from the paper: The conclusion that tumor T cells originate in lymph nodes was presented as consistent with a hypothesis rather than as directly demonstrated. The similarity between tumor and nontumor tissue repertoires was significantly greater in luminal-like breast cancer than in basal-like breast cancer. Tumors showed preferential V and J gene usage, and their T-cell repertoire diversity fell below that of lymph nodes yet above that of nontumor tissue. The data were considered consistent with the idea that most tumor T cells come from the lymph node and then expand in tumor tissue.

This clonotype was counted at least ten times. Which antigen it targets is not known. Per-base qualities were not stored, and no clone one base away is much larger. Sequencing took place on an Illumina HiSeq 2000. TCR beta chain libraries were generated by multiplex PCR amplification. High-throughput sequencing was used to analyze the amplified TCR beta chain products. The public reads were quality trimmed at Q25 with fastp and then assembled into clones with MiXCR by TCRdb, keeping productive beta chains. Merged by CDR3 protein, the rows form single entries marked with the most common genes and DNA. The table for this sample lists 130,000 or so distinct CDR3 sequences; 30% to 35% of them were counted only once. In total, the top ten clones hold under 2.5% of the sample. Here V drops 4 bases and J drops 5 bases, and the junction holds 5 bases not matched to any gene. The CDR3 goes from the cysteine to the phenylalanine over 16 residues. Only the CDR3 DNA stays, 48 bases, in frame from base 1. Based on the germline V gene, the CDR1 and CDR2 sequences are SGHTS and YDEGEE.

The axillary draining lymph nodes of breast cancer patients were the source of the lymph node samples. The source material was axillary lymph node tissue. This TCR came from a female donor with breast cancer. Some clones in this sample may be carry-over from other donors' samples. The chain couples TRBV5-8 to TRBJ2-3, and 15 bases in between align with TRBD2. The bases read TGTGCCAGCAGCCTGGGACTAGCGGGGGGTGTAGATACGCAGTATTTT. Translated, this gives CASSLGLAGGVDTQYF.